This TCR beta chain comes out of a study of T cells in Graves' hyperthyroidism and ophthalmopathy. The study's findings and limits: A model of 13 V-J features distinguished ophthalmopathy from stable hyperthyroidism.

This clonotype was picked up many times. What it binds is not known. With 6 bases clipped from V and 2 bases from J, the junction kept 14 bases outside the gene matches. This CDR3 has 18 amino acids. The diagnoses drew upon clinical symptoms, serum thyroxine and TRAb, thyroid ultrasound and orbital computed tomography. Extraction of PBMCs used under 13 ml of fresh peripheral blood. What was amplified from RNA transcripts were TCR beta CDR3 regions. HTBI primers were used for first-round RT-PCR of the TCR CDR3. MiXCR, applied by TCRdb to the multiplex PCR reads, yields one record per CDR3 protein. The repertoire holds about 510,000 distinct CDR3 sequences, with around 13% as singletons.

The rearrangement joins TRBV12-3 or TRBV12-4 to TRBJ1-5; TRBD1 matches at 9 bases. The source is a woman in her 40s with Graves' hyperthyroidism. The sequenced sample was blood. The CDR3 DNA follows: TGTGCCAGCAGCCTAAGGTGGGACAGGGCCTCGGGCAATCAGCCCCAGCATTTT. It is translated as CASSLRWDRASGNQPQHF.